Each of the 21 T cell receptor beta chains below was sequenced from the same sample in a study of identical twins. Each CDR3 protein gets one entry after TCRdb re-called the 5' RACE reads with MiXCR. The sample has hundreds of thousands of distinct CDR3 sequences; 9% to 15% are singletons. This sample also belongs to another study, concerning yellow fever vaccine responses in identical twins.

The specimen was PBMCs. These receptors all stem from a woman aged 18 to 35 in good health.

This clonotype showed up just a few times. The junction shows a germline mismatch at one end, possibly a read error. The chain links TRBV5-1 to TRBJ2-6; maybe TRBD1 (5 bases). The CDR3 is 14 residues long. The germline gives CDR1 SGHRS, CDR2 YFSETQ. CDR3: CASRDMSGANVLTF. DNA for the CDR3: TGCGCCAGCAGGGACATGTCTGGCGCCAACGTCCTGACTTTC.

A note on this clonotype: One end of the junction varies from germline; a read error may be responsible. The gene calls are TRBV3-1 and TRBJ2-1; 12 bases are a match to TRBD2. CDR1 is LGHDT, CDR2 YNNKEL, per germline (reference sequence). This CDR3 region has 15 residues. The chain's CDR3 is CVSSQGGLAGREQFF. Here the CDR3 DNA reads TGTGTCAGCAGCCAAGGGGGACTAGCGGGCCGGGAGCAGTTCTTC.

The gene calls are TRBV25-1 and TRBJ2-1; 9 bases line up with TRBD1. Germline CDR1 is MGHDK and CDR2 is SYGVNS. Trimming at V came to 4 bases and at J to 9 bases, leaving 16 bases not matched to a gene. The CDR3 runs to 17 residues. The CDR3 coding sequence is TGTGCCAGCAGTGTAATAATGGGGGACAGGGCGATGTTTGAGCAGTTCTTC. Translating it yields CASSVIMGDRAMFEQFF.

This chain uses TRBV20-1 with TRBJ1-4, with unresolved D. The germline V gene encodes CDR1 DFQATT and CDR2 SNEGSKA (reference sequence). V was shortened by 6 bases and J by 8 bases, with 16 bases between the two germline ends. The CDR3 has 13 amino acids. CDR3 DNA sequence: TGCAGTGCCTCCGGGATAGGGAAAGAAAAACTGTTTTTT. This gives the protein CSASGIGKEKLFF.

This chain links TRBV20-1 with TRBJ2-1; 10 nucleotides line up with TRBD2. The CDR3 has 15 amino acids. From germline, CDR1 is DFQATT and CDR2 SNEGSKA (reference sequence). V gave up 3 bases and J gave up 6 bases; unmatched junction bases: 8. CDR3: CSASSTSGTFNEQFF. As DNA, the CDR3 is TGCAGTGCTAGTTCCACTAGCGGGACATTCAATGAGCAGTTCTTC.

The chain employs TRBV7-8 and TRBJ2-1; D gene ambiguous. CDR1 is SGHVS, CDR2 FQNEAQ, per germline. Trimming took 2 bases from V and 7 from J, leaving 6 bases between them. The CDR3 consists of 12 residues. The CDR3 is CASSLIQNEQFF. CDR3 coding DNA: TGTGCCAGCAGCTTAATCCAGAATGAGCAGTTCTTC.

This clonotype was seen only a few times. V gene TRBV5-1 combines with J gene TRBJ1-2, with D maybe TRBD1 (6 bases). The germline gives CDR1 SGHRS, CDR2 YFSETQ. V lost 5 bases, J lost 4 bases, and 18 bases lay in between. The length of the CDR3 is 15 residues. This CDR3 is CASRMTGGGLYGYTF. In DNA, the CDR3 is TGCGCCAGCAGAATGACGGGGGGCGGTCTCTATGGCTACACCTTC.

The chain has TRBV25-1 and TRBJ2-1; the match to TRBD2 covers 13 bases. CDR1 MGHDK and CDR2 SYGVNS come from the germline V gene. After removal of 1 base from V and 9 bases from J, the junction contained 9 bases not matched to a gene. The length of the CDR3 is 17 residues. CDR3 in DNA: TGTGCCAGCAGTGAATTGGGACTAGCGGGAAAAGGATCTGAGCAGTTCTTC. Amino acids: CASSELGLAGKGSEQFF.

This clonotype was found a few times. The V gene is TRBV7-9, the J gene TRBJ2-5; 10 bases match TRBD2. This CDR3 contains 17 residues. V trimming: 3 bases; J trimming: 5 bases; junction bases outside the gene matches: 12. Germline V lookup: CDR1 SEHNR, CDR2 FQNEAQ (reference sequence). CDR3 sequence reads: CASSFWSSGRYLETQYF. The CDR3, as DNA: TGTGCCAGCAGCTTTTGGAGTAGCGGGAGGTATTTGGAGACCCAGTACTTC. Together with reference TRBV7-9 and TRBJ2-5, the CDR3 gives the full variable domain: DTGVSQNPRHKITKRGQNVTFRCDPISEHNRLYWYRQTLGQGPEFLTYFQNEAQLEKSRLLSDRFSAERPKGSFSTLEIQRTEQGDSAMYLCASSFWSSGRYLETQYFGPGTRLLVL.

The rearrangement links TRBV10-3 to TRBJ1-3; D remains unclear. Trimming shortened V by 7 bases and J by 4 bases, and 8 bases separated the two germline ends. CDR1 ENHRY and CDR2 SYGVKD come from the germline V gene. There are 12 residues in the CDR3. The CDR3 nucleotides are TGTGCCATCACGGCGGCGGGAAACACCATATATTTT. Encoded protein: CAITAAGNTIYF.

This clonotype occurred a few times. V and J are TRBV7-9 and TRBJ2-3; D could derive from TRBD1 or TRBD2 (5 bases each). Looked up from germline, CDR1 is SEHNR and CDR2 is FQNEAQ (reference sequence). This CDR3 has 13 amino acids. V shed 10 bases and J shed 8 bases, with 19 bases lying between them. CDR3 sequence reads: CATKSAHGGTQYF. The CDR3 nucleotides read TGTGCCACCAAATCCGCGCATGGGGGTACGCAGTATTTT. The whole variable domain, remainder taken from reference TRBV7-9 and TRBJ2-3, is DTGVSQNPRHKITKRGQNVTFRCDPISEHNRLYWYRQTLGQGPEFLTYFQNEAQLEKSRLLSDRFSAERPKGSFSTLEIQRTEQGDSAMYLCATKSAHGGTQYFGPGTRLTVL.

This clonotype was found a few times. The CDR3 DNA reads TGTGCCACCAGTTCGGAGGGGGGGCCATACAATGAGCAGTTCTTC. This gives the protein CATSSEGGPYNEQFF. V is TRBV24-1 and J is TRBJ2-1; the D gene is possibly TRBD2 (7 bases). The germline V gene has CDR1 KGHDR and CDR2 SFDVKD. Trimming left V 6 bases short and J 4 bases short, with 15 bases between. CDR3 length equals 15 residues.

In its sample, this clonotype was seen a few times. The chain recombines TRBV4-1 with TRBJ2-5; D gene unclear. The V end was cut by 4 bases, the J end by 3 bases, with 9 bases between. This CDR3 has 13 amino acids. Germline lookup yields CDR1 MGHRA and CDR2 YSYEKL. CDR3 residues: CASSPEWEETQYF. CDR3 nucleotide sequence: TGCGCCAGCAGCCCCGAGTGGGAAGAGACCCAGTACTTC.

This chain connects TRBV11-2 to TRBJ2-2; 9 bases line up with TRBD2. This CDR3 region has 19 residues. Germline trimming cut 1 base from V and 2 bases from J; bases unmatched to any gene: 11. Germline CDR1 SGHAT, CDR2 FQNNGV. The CDR3 loop reads CASSLGGRGAGGNTGELFF. CDR3 in DNA: TGTGCCAGCAGCTTAGGAGGTAGAGGAGCGGGAGGAAACACCGGGGAGCTGTTTTTT. Drawing the rest from reference TRBV11-2 and TRBJ2-2, the complete variable domain is EAGVAQSPRYKIIEKRQSVAFWCNPISGHATLYWYQQILGQGPKLLIQFQNNGVVDDSQLPKDRFSAERLKGVDSTLKIQPAKLEDSAVYLCASSLGGRGAGGNTGELFFGEGSRLTVL.

J is TRBJ2-5 and V is TRBV20-1, with D perhaps TRBD2 (6 bases). This CDR3 has 14 residues. CDR1 and CDR2 from the germline V gene are DFQATT and SNEGSKA (reference sequence). V was trimmed by 3 bases and J by 4 bases, leaving 15 bases between them. The CDR3 DNA follows: TGCAGTGCTAGTCTCGGGAGTGGAACAGAGACCCAGTACTTC. Protein sequence: CSASLGSGTETQYF.

This clonotype has just a few counts. J is TRBJ2-3 and V is TRBV5-1; 8 bases line up with TRBD1. V was pared by 10 bases and J by 1 base, with 8 bases of the junction left unmatched. Per germline, CDR1 SGHRS and CDR2 YFSETQ. The CDR3 totals 14 residues. The CDR3 bases are TGCGCCTCATGCCGGGGACAGGGCACAGATACGCAGTATTTT. Translating it yields CASCRGQGTDTQYF. The full variable domain, in which reference TRBV5-1 and TRBJ2-3 provide the parts outside the CDR3, is KAGVTQTPRYLIKTRGQQVTLSCSPISGHRSVSWYQQTPGQGLQFLFEYFSETQRNKGNFPGRFSGRQFSNSRSEMNVSTLELGDSALYLCASCRGQGTDTQYFGPGTRLTVL.

In its sample, this clonotype was seen a few times. V gene TRBV25-1 combines with J gene TRBJ2-3; 8 bases align to TRBD2. The J segment lost 1 base and the V segment lost 3 bases, leaving 9 bases of the junction unmatched. Germline lookup yields CDR1 MGHDK and CDR2 SYGVNS. The CDR3 has 17 amino acids. Here the CDR3 reads CASSDQPAGGRTDTQYF. Here the CDR3 DNA reads TGTGCCAGCAGTGATCAGCCCGCGGGGGGCCGCACAGATACGCAGTATTTT.

This clonotype has at least ten counts. The rearrangement links TRBV12-3 or TRBV12-4 to TRBJ2-7; D not certain. V was trimmed by 6 bases and J by 5 bases, leaving 20 bases between them. CDR3 length: 15 residues. The CDR3 DNA is TGTGCCAGCAGCCGCAGTCCCGGGCAAAGCGACGAGCAGTACTTC. Protein: CASSRSPGQSDEQYF.

The chain carries TRBV24-1 and TRBJ2-1; 9 bases are a match to TRBD2. Germline loops: CDR1 KGHDR, CDR2 SFDVKD. The CDR3 spans 18 residues. Trimming took 0 bases from V and 0 from J; bases not matched to a gene: 5. The CDR3 nucleotides read TGTGCCACCAGTGATTTGCCCCTAGCGGGGAGCTCCTACAATGAGCAGTTCTTC. Protein sequence: CATSDLPLAGSSYNEQFF.

This chain links TRBV7-8 with TRBJ2-2; D tentatively reads TRBD1 or TRBD2 (6 bases each). V dropped 3 bases and J dropped 7 bases, with 15 bases sitting between them. Germline V gene data show CDR1 as SGHVS and CDR2 as FQNEAQ. The CDR3 spans 15 residues. The CDR3 nucleotides read TGTGCCAGCAGCTTTTTATCGGGGGCGAACGGGGAGCTGTTTTTT. Its protein product is CASSFLSGANGELFF.

V is TRBV10-3 and J is TRBJ1-1, with 7 nucleotides matching TRBD1. Germline V gene data show CDR1 as ENHRY and CDR2 as SYGVKD. The CDR3 consists of 13 residues. The V segment lost 3 bases and the J segment 5 bases; nucleotides outside the gene matches: 3. The CDR3 DNA reads TGTGCCATCAGTGAACAGGGGTGGACTGAAGCTTTCTTT. Residues: CAISEQGWTEAFF.